The clone carrying this TCR beta chain has more than one count but fewer than ten. The antigen remains undetermined. The sample is drawn from a study of response to subunit inactivated influenza vaccine. General study findings and limits: Each seasonal influenza vaccination recruits few new T cells, the authors suggested.

Germline values: CDR1 WSHSY, CDR2 SAAADI. This CDR3 comprises 13 residues. V shed 7 bases, J shed 3 bases, and the junction held 5 bases outside the gene matches. TCRdb re-called the RT-PCR reads with MiXCR, one entry per CDR3 protein. This table holds 450,000 to 600,000 distinct CDR3 sequences, about 7.2% found once. The genes are TRBV10-2 and TRBJ2-7; 8 bases fit TRBD1. This receptor was obtained from a man between 45 and 75 years old who received an inactivated influenza vaccine. Material: PBMCs from blood, obtained roughly 24 months after vaccination. The CDR3 DNA follows: TGCGCCAGCACTACAGGGGGAGACTACGAGCAGTACTTC. Encoded protein: CASTTGGDYEQYF.